Listed below are T cell receptor beta chains from one sample, sequenced in a study of cytomegalovirus exposure and HLA in healthy donors. This table comes from immunoSEQ multiplex PCR, and its TCRdb copy is limited to in-frame clones, with some not included. The sample includes under 250,000 clones, 82% of them seen just once. Sequences were obtained from PBMCs. The receptor source for this set is a man in his forties in good health and CMV-seropositive. The CDR3 runs from the conserved cysteine through the conserved F or W. Each record gives: CDR3 length, V gene, J gene, clone size, D gene, CDR3 protein, CDR3 DNA. D genes are given only for firm matches. The size field is filled for only some rows; it gives once, few, many or a size class.

CDR3 length: 16; V gene: TRBV30; J gene: TRBJ1-3; clone size: NA; D gene: TRBD1; CDR3 protein: CAWRHGQGLLGNTIYF; CDR3 DNA: TGTGCCTGGAGACACGGACAGGGGCTCTTGGGAAACACCATATATTTT
CDR3 length: 14; V gene: TRBV18; J gene: TRBJ1-2; clone size: NA; D gene: NA; CDR3 protein: CASSPPQGIGGYTF; CDR3 DNA: TGTGCCAGCTCACCCCCTCAGGGGATCGGGGGCTACACCTTC
CDR3 length: 15; V gene: TRBV2; J gene: TRBJ2-1; clone size: NA; D gene: TRBD1; CDR3 protein: CASSVDRSYYNEQFF; CDR3 DNA: TGTGCCAGCAGTGTGGACAGGTCCTACTACAATGAGCAGTTCTTC
CDR3 length: 14; V gene: TRBV13; J gene: TRBJ2-2; clone size: NA; D gene: TRBD2; CDR3 protein: CASSLAGGTGELFF; CDR3 DNA: TGTGCCAGCAGCTTAGCGGGAGGCACCGGGGAGCTGTTTTTT
CDR3 length: 12; V gene: TRBV6-6; J gene: TRBJ2-7; clone size: NA; D gene: NA; CDR3 protein: CASSPTSYEQYF; CDR3 DNA: TGTGCCAGCAGTCCTACCTCCTACGAGCAGTACTTC
CDR3 length: 15; V gene: TRBV9; J gene: TRBJ2-7; clone size: NA; D gene: TRBD1; CDR3 protein: CASSATGDGSYEQYF; CDR3 DNA: TGTGCCAGCAGCGCTACAGGGGACGGCTCCTACGAGCAGTACTTC
CDR3 length: 17; V gene: TRBV5-1; J gene: TRBJ2-1; clone size: NA; D gene: TRBD2; CDR3 protein: CASSLNLAGSSYNEQFF; CDR3 DNA: TGCGCCAGCAGCTTAAATCTAGCGGGGAGTTCCTACAATGAGCAGTTCTTC
CDR3 length: 14; V gene: TRBV6-6; J gene: TRBJ1-2; clone size: NA; D gene: NA; CDR3 protein: CASTLGEGSYGYTF; CDR3 DNA: TGTGCCAGCACCCTAGGGGAGGGGAGCTATGGCTACACCTTC
CDR3 length: 15; V gene: TRBV7-9; J gene: TRBJ1-1; clone size: NA; D gene: TRBD1; CDR3 protein: CASSLTGTANTEAFF; CDR3 DNA: TGTGCCAGCAGCTTGACTGGGACAGCGAACACTGAAGCTTTCTTT
CDR3 length: 15; V gene: TRBV21-1; J gene: TRBJ2-7; clone size: NA; D gene: NA; CDR3 protein: CASEQARGVADEQYF; CDR3 DNA: TGTGCCAGCGAGCAAGCAAGGGGTGTAGCCGACGAGCAGTACTTC
CDR3 length: 16; V gene: TRBV12-5; J gene: TRBJ1-5; clone size: NA; D gene: NA; CDR3 protein: CASAPPGTHSNQPQHF; CDR3 DNA: TGTGCTAGTGCCCCCCCGGGGACACATAGCAATCAGCCCCAGCATTTT
CDR3 length: 17; V gene: TRBV4-1; J gene: TRBJ2-1; clone size: NA; D gene: NA; CDR3 protein: CASSQGFSGYSYNEQFF; CDR3 DNA: TGCGCCAGCAGCCAAGGGTTCAGCGGCTACTCCTACAATGAGCAGTTCTTC
CDR3 length: 15; V gene: TRBV5-1; J gene: TRBJ2-5; clone size: NA; D gene: TRBD1; CDR3 protein: CASRSGTDVRETQYF; CDR3 DNA: TGCGCCAGCAGGTCCGGGACAGATGTTCGGGAGACCCAGTACTTC
CDR3 length: 13; V gene: TRBV2; J gene: TRBJ2-1; clone size: NA; D gene: TRBD1; CDR3 protein: CASRAGQGREQFF; CDR3 DNA: TGTGCCAGCAGGGCGGGACAGGGTCGCGAGCAGTTCTTC
CDR3 length: 13; V gene: TRBV6-6; J gene: TRBJ2-4; clone size: NA; D gene: NA; CDR3 protein: CASSYANGDIQYF; CDR3 DNA: TGTGCCAGCAGTTACGCGAACGGGGACATTCAGTACTTC
CDR3 length: 15; V gene: TRBV27; J gene: TRBJ1-4; clone size: few; D gene: NA; CDR3 protein: CASSFLGQSNEKLFF; CDR3 DNA: TGTGCCAGCAGTTTCCTAGGACAGTCTAATGAAAAACTGTTTTTT
CDR3 length: 14; V gene: TRBV9; J gene: TRBJ2-3; clone size: NA; D gene: NA; CDR3 protein: CASSVGAGADTQYF; CDR3 DNA: TGTGCCAGCAGCGTAGGGGCAGGGGCAGATACGCAGTATTTT
CDR3 length: 14; V gene: TRBV29-1; J gene: TRBJ2-7; clone size: once; D gene: TRBD2; CDR3 protein: CSVSGLAEVYEQYF; CDR3 DNA: TGCAGCGTTTCGGGACTAGCGGAGGTCTACGAGCAGTACTTC
CDR3 length: 13; V gene: TRBV30; J gene: TRBJ1-2; clone size: NA; D gene: TRBD1; CDR3 protein: CAWSPGTGRGYTF; CDR3 DNA: TGTGCCTGGAGCCCCGGGACAGGGCGAGGCTACACCTTC
CDR3 length: 15; V gene: TRBV11-3; J gene: TRBJ1-1; clone size: NA; D gene: TRBD1; CDR3 protein: CASSRGTGGKTEAFF; CDR3 DNA: TGTGCCAGCAGCCGAGGGACAGGTGGGAAGACTGAAGCTTTCTTT
CDR3 length: 17; V gene: TRBV5-1; J gene: TRBJ2-7; clone size: NA; D gene: TRBD1; CDR3 protein: CASSFDPRTGAPYEQYF; CDR3 DNA: TGCGCCAGCAGCTTTGACCCCCGGACAGGGGCCCCTTACGAGCAGTACTTC
CDR3 length: 11; V gene: TRBV6-6; J gene: TRBJ1-2; clone size: NA; D gene: NA; CDR3 protein: CATQGMSGYTF; CDR3 DNA: TGTGCCACGCAGGGTATGTCCGGCTACACCTTC
CDR3 length: 16; V gene: TRBV5-6; J gene: TRBJ2-2; clone size: few; D gene: TRBD1; CDR3 protein: CASSFPGTGNTGELFF; CDR3 DNA: TGTGCCAGCAGCTTTCCCGGGACAGGGAACACCGGGGAGCTGTTTTTT
CDR3 length: 15; V gene: TRBV27; J gene: TRBJ1-2; clone size: NA; D gene: TRBD1; CDR3 protein: CASSLRAGTGEYYTF; CDR3 DNA: TGTGCCAGCAGTTTGAGGGCCGGGACAGGAGAGTACTACACCTTC
CDR3 length: 15; V gene: TRBV7-9; J gene: TRBJ2-7; clone size: NA; D gene: TRBD2; CDR3 protein: CASSSGTTSSYEQYF; CDR3 DNA: TGTGCCAGCAGCTCCGGGACTACGAGCTCCTACGAGCAGTACTTC
CDR3 length: 15; V gene: TRBV5-1; J gene: TRBJ1-5; clone size: NA; D gene: NA; CDR3 protein: CASSLEGGYNQPQHF; CDR3 DNA: TGCGCCAGCAGCTTGGAGGGCGGGTACAATCAGCCCCAGCATTTT
CDR3 length: 15; V gene: TRBV6-5; J gene: TRBJ2-7; clone size: few; D gene: TRBD2; CDR3 protein: CASRSGLAGVYEQYF; CDR3 DNA: TGTGCCAGCAGATCCGGACTAGCGGGAGTCTACGAGCAGTACTTC
CDR3 length: 15; V gene: TRBV27; J gene: TRBJ2-3; clone size: NA; D gene: NA; CDR3 protein: CASSLGGLSTDTQYF; CDR3 DNA: TGTGCCAGCAGTTTAGGGGGCCTTAGCACAGATACGCAGTATTTT
CDR3 length: 15; V gene: TRBV18; J gene: TRBJ2-3; clone size: once; D gene: TRBD2; CDR3 protein: CASSPRDYTTDTQYF; CDR3 DNA: TGTGCCAGCTCACCCCGGGACTATACTACAGATACGCAGTATTTT
CDR3 length: 18; V gene: TRBV10-1; J gene: TRBJ2-4; clone size: NA; D gene: TRBD2; CDR3 protein: CASSEDPFSGKAKNIQYF; CDR3 DNA: TGCGCCAGCAGTGAGGACCCCTTTAGCGGGAAAGCCAAAAACATTCAGTACTTC
CDR3 length: 16; V gene: TRBV6-4; J gene: TRBJ2-7; clone size: once; D gene: TRBD1; CDR3 protein: CASSCPTDRGSYEQYF; CDR3 DNA: TGTGCCAGCAGTTGTCCCACGGACAGGGGTTCCTACGAGCAGTACTTC
CDR3 length: 13; V gene: TRBV7-3; J gene: TRBJ1-1; clone size: NA; D gene: NA; CDR3 protein: CASSSGDGGEAFF; CDR3 DNA: TGTGCCAGCAGCTCCGGAGACGGGGGAGAAGCTTTCTTT
CDR3 length: 15; V gene: TRBV9; J gene: TRBJ2-3; clone size: NA; D gene: NA; CDR3 protein: CASSVGWREVDTQYF; CDR3 DNA: TGTGCCAGCAGCGTAGGTTGGCGGGAAGTAGATACGCAGTATTTT
CDR3 length: 11; V gene: TRBV27; J gene: TRBJ1-1; clone size: NA; D gene: NA; CDR3 protein: CASSLNYCAFF; CDR3 DNA: TGTGCCAGCAGTCTCAACTACTGTGCCTTCTTT
CDR3 length: 12; V gene: TRBV5-6; J gene: TRBJ2-7; clone size: few; D gene: NA; CDR3 protein: CASSASFYEQYF; CDR3 DNA: TGTGCCAGCAGCGCGTCATTCTACGAGCAGTACTTC
CDR3 length: 15; V gene: TRBV10-1; J gene: TRBJ1-1; clone size: NA; D gene: NA; CDR3 protein: CASSVGASRSTEAFF; CDR3 DNA: TGCGCCAGCAGTGTGGGAGCTTCTAGGAGCACTGAAGCTTTCTTT
CDR3 length: 15; V gene: TRBV5-1; J gene: TRBJ2-3; clone size: NA; D gene: NA; CDR3 protein: CASSLGLTSTDTQYF; CDR3 DNA: TGCGCCAGCAGCTTAGGACTAACTAGCACAGATACGCAGTATTTT
CDR3 length: 14; V gene: TRBV4-1; J gene: TRBJ2-1; clone size: few; D gene: NA; CDR3 protein: CASSQAQVNNEQFF; CDR3 DNA: TGCGCCAGCAGCCAAGCACAGGTAAACAATGAGCAGTTCTTC
CDR3 length: 12; V gene: TRBV29-1; J gene: TRBJ2-1; clone size: NA; D gene: NA; CDR3 protein: CSVDVEVGEQFF; CDR3 DNA: TGCAGCGTTGATGTGGAGGTGGGTGAGCAGTTCTTC
CDR3 length: 13; V gene: TRBV30; J gene: TRBJ2-1; clone size: NA; D gene: NA; CDR3 protein: CAWSEGGYSEQFF; CDR3 DNA: TGTGCCTGGAGTGAGGGAGGATACTCTGAGCAGTTCTTC
CDR3 length: 15; V gene: TRBV5-1; J gene: TRBJ1-1; clone size: NA; D gene: NA; CDR3 protein: CASSLLEITSTEAFF; CDR3 DNA: TGCGCCAGCAGCTTACTAGAGATTACTAGTACTGAAGCTTTCTTT
CDR3 length: 14; V gene: TRBV6-5; J gene: TRBJ1-1; clone size: NA; D gene: NA; CDR3 protein: CASTTQGLNTEAFF; CDR3 DNA: TGTGCCAGCACCACGCAGGGTTTGAACACTGAAGCTTTCTTT
CDR3 length: 15; V gene: TRBV30; J gene: TRBJ2-7; clone size: once; D gene: NA; CDR3 protein: CAWSDREQGHYEQYF; CDR3 DNA: TGTGCCTGGAGCGACCGGGAACAGGGCCACTACGAGCAGTACTTC
CDR3 length: 15; V gene: TRBV10-2; J gene: TRBJ2-3; clone size: NA; D gene: TRBD2; CDR3 protein: CASLAGSYYTDTQYF; CDR3 DNA: TGCGCCAGCCTAGCGGGATCTTACTACACAGATACGCAGTATTTT
CDR3 length: 13; V gene: TRBV29-1; J gene: TRBJ2-6; clone size: NA; D gene: NA; CDR3 protein: CSVRESGANVLTF; CDR3 DNA: TGCAGCGTCCGAGAGTCTGGGGCCAACGTCCTGACTTTC
CDR3 length: 13; V gene: TRBV7-8; J gene: TRBJ1-1; clone size: NA; D gene: NA; CDR3 protein: CASSSRENTEAFF; CDR3 DNA: TGTGCCAGCAGCTCCAGGGAGAACACTGAAGCTTTCTTT
CDR3 length: 12; V gene: TRBV5-6; J gene: TRBJ1-1; clone size: NA; D gene: NA; CDR3 protein: CASSLATVEAFF; CDR3 DNA: TGTGCCAGCAGCTTGGCTACCGTTGAAGCTTTCTTT
CDR3 length: 15; V gene: TRBV6-1; J gene: TRBJ2-7; clone size: NA; D gene: TRBD2; CDR3 protein: CASSTSSGRVYEQYF; CDR3 DNA: TGTGCCAGCAGTACCTCATCCGGGAGGGTGTACGAGCAGTACTTC
CDR3 length: 14; V gene: TRBV9; J gene: TRBJ2-1; clone size: NA; D gene: NA; CDR3 protein: CASSVAGDGNEQFF; CDR3 DNA: TGTGCCAGCAGCGTAGCGGGAGACGGAAATGAGCAGTTCTTC
CDR3 length: 15; V gene: TRBV12-2; J gene: TRBJ2-1; clone size: NA; D gene: NA; CDR3 protein: CASRLAKAGGPKQFF; CDR3 DNA: TGTGCAAGTCGCTTAGCGAAGGCGGGAGGGCCCAAGCAGTTCTTC
CDR3 length: 14; V gene: TRBV21-1; J gene: TRBJ2-7; clone size: NA; D gene: NA; CDR3 protein: CASSNTGYSYEQYF; CDR3 DNA: TGTGCCAGCAGCAACACCGGGTACTCCTACGAGCAGTACTTC
CDR3 length: 16; V gene: TRBV7-9; J gene: TRBJ1-5; clone size: few; D gene: NA; CDR3 protein: CASSGGLTGLNQPQHF; CDR3 DNA: TGTGCCAGTTCCGGAGGCCTGACAGGCCTCAATCAGCCCCAGCATTTT
CDR3 length: 14; V gene: TRBV5-4; J gene: TRBJ2-3; clone size: NA; D gene: NA; CDR3 protein: CASTSRDITDTQYF; CDR3 DNA: TGTGCCAGCACCTCGAGGGACATCACAGATACGCAGTATTTT